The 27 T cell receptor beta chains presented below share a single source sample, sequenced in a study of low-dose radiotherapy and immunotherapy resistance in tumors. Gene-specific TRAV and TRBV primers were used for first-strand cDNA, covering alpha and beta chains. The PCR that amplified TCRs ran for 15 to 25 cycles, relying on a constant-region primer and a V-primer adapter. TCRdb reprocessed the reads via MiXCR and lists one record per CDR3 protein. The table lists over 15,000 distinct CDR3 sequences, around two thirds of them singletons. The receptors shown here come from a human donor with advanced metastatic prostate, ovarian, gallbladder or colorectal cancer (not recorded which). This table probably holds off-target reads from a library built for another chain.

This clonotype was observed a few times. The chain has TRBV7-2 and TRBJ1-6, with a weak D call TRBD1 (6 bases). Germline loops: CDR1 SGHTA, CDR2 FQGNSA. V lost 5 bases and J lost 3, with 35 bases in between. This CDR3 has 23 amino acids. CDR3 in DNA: TGTGCCAGCAGCGGAGGGTGGGGCTGGGGGCGAGGTATCCTCCGCAACTATAATTCACCCCTCCACTTT. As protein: CASSGGWGWGRGILRNYNSPLHF.

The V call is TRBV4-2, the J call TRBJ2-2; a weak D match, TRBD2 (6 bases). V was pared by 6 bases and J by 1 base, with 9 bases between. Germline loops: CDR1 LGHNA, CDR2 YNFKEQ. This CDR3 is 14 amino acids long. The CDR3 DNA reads TGTGCCAGCAGTCCTAGCGAGAACACCGGGGAGCTGTTTTTT. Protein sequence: CASSPSENTGELFF.

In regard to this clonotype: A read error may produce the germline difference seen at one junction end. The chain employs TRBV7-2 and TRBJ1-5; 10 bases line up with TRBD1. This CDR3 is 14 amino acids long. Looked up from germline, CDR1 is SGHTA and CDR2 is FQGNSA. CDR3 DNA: TGTGCCAGCAGCTCGACAGGGGGCAACCAGCCCCAGCATTTT. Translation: CASSSTGGNQPQHF.

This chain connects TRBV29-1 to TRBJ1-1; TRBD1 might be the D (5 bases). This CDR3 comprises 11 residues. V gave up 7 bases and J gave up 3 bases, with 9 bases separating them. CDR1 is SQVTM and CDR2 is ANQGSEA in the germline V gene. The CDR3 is CSGQRDTEAFF. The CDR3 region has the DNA TGCAGCGGACAGAGAGACACTGAAGCTTTCTTT.

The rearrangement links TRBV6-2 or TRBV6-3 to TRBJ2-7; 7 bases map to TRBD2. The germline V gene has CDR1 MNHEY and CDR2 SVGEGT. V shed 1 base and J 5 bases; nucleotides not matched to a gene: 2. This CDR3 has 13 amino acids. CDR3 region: CASSYWTRNEQYF. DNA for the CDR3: TGTGCCAGCAGTTACTGGACTAGGAACGAGCAGTACTTC.

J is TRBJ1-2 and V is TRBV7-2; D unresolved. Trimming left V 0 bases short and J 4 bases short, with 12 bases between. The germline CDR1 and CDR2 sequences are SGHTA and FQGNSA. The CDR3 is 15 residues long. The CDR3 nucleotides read TGTGCCAGCAGCTTAGCGCGGCCCCGGAGCTATGGCTACACCTTC. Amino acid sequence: CASSLARPRSYGYTF.

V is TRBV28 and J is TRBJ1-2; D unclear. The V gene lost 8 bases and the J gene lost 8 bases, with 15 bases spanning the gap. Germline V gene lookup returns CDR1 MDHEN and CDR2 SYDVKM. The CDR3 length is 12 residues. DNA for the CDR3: TGTGCCAGCCGCCCCTCAGGATGGGGCTACACCTTC. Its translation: CASRPSGWGYTF.

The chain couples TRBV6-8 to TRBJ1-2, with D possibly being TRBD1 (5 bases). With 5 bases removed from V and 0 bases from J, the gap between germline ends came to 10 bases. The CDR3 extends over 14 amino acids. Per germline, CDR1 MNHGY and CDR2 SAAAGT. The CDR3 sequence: CASSTRQTNYGYTF. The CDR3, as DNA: TGTGCCAGCAGTACCCGACAGACTAACTATGGCTACACCTTC.

DNA for the CDR3: TGTGCCAGCAGTGCTCCAACTGGTGGCTACACCTTC. Its protein product is CASSAPTGGYTF. The chain joins TRBV6-2 or TRBV6-3 to TRBJ1-2; no clear D gene. The CDR3 loop spans 12 amino acids. CDR1 and CDR2 from the germline V gene are MNHEY and SVGEGT. With 5 bases removed from V and 7 bases from J, the gap between germline ends came to 11 bases.

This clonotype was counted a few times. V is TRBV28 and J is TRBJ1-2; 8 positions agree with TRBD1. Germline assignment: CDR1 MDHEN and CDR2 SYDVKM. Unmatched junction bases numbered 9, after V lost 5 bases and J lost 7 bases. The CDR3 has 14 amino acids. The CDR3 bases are TGTGCCAGCAGTCTGCCACAGGGGGTGAGTGGCTACACCTTC. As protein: CASSLPQGVSGYTF.

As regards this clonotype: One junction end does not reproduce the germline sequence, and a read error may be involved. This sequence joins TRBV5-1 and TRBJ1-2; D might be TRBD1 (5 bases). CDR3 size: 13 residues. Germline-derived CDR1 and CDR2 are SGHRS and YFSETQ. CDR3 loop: CASSLRLRAGYTF. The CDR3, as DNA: TGTGCCAGCAGCTTGCGACTCAGGGCTGGCTACACCTTC.

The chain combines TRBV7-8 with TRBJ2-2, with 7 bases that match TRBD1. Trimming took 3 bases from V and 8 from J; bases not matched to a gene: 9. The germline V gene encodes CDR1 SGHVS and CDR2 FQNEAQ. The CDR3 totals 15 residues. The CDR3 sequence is CASSFLPTGNGELFF. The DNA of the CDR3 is TGTGCCAGCAGCTTTTTACCGACAGGGAATGGGGAGCTGTTTTTT. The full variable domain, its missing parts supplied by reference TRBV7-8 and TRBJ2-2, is GAGVSQSPRYKVAKRGQDVALRCDPISGHVSLFWYQQALGQGPEFLTYFQNEAQLDKSGLPSDRFFAERPEGSVSTLKIQRTQQEDSAVYLCASSFLPTGNGELFFGEGSRLTVL.

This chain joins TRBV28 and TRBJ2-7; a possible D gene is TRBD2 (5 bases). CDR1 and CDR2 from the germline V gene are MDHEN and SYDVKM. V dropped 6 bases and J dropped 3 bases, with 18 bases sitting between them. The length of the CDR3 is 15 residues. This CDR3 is CASSTNSDFLYEQYF. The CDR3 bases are TGTGCCAGCAGCACCAACTCGGACTTCCTCTACGAGCAGTACTTC.

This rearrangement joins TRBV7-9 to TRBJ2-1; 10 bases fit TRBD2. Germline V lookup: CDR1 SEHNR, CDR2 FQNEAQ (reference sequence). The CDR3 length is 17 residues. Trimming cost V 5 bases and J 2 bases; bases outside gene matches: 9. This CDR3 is CASSPRLAGNPYNEQFF. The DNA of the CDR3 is TGTGCCAGCAGCCCGCGACTAGCGGGCAATCCCTACAATGAGCAGTTCTTC. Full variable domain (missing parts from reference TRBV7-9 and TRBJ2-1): DTGVSQNPRHKITKRGQNVTFRCDPISEHNRLYWYRQTLGQGPEFLTYFQNEAQLEKSRLLSDRFSAERPKGSFSTLEIQRTEQGDSAMYLCASSPRLAGNPYNEQFFGPGTRLTVL.

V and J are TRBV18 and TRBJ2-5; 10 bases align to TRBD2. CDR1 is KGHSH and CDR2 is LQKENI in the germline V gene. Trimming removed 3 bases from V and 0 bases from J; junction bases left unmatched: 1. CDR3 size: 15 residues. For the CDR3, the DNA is TGTGCCAGCTCACCTCTAGCGGGAGACCAAGAGACCCAGTACTTC. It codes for CASSPLAGDQETQYF. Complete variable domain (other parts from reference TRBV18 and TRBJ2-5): NAGVMQNPRHLVRRRGQEARLRCSPMKGHSHVYWYRQLPEEGLKFMVYLQKENIIDESGMPKERFSAEFPKEGPSILRIQQVVRGDSAAYFCASSPLAGDQETQYFGPGTRLLVL.

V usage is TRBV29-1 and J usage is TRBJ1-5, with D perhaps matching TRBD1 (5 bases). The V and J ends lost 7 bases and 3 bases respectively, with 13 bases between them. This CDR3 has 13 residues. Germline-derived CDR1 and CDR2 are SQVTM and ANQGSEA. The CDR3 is CSARMDNNQPQHF. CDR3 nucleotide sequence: TGCAGCGCCAGAATGGACAACAATCAGCCCCAGCATTTT.

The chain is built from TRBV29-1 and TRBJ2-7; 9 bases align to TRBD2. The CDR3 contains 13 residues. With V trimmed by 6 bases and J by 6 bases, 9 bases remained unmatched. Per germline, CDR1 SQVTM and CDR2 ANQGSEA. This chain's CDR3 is CSVGTSWSSEQYF. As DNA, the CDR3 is TGCAGCGTCGGGACTAGCTGGTCTAGCGAGCAGTACTTC.

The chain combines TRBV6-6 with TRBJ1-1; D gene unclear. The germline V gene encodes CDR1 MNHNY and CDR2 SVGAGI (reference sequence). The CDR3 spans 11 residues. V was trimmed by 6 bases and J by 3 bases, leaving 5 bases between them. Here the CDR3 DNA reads TGTGCCAGCAGCCTATACACTGAAGCTTTCTTT. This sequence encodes CASSLYTEAFF.

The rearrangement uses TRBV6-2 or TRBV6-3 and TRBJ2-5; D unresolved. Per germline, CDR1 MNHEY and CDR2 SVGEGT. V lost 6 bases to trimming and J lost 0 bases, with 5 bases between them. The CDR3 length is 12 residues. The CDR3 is CASSYNQETQYF. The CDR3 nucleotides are TGTGCCAGCAGCTACAACCAAGAGACCCAGTACTTC.

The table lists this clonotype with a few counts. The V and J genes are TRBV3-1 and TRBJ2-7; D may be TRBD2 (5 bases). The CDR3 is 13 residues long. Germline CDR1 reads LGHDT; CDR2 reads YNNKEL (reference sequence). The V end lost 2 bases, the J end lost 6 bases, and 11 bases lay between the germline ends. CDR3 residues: CASSQTLLGEQYF. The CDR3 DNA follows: TGTGCCAGCAGCCAAACCCTACTAGGCGAGCAGTACTTC.

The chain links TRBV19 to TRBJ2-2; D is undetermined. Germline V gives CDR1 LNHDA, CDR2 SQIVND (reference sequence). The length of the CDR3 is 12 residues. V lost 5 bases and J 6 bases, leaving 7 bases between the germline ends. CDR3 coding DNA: TGTGCCAGTAGTCCAGACCCCGGGGAGCTGTTTTTT. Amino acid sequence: CASSPDPGELFF.

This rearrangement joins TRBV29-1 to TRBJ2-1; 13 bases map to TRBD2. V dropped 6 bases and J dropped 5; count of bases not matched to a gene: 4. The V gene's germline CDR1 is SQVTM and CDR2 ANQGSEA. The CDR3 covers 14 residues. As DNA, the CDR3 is TGCAGCGTCGACGGGACTAGCGGGAACAATGAGCAGTTCTTC. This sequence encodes CSVDGTSGNNEQFF.

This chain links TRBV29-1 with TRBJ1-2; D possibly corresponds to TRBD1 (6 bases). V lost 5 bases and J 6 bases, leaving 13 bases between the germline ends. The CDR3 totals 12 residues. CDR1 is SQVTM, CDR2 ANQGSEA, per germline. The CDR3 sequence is CSVQTGGNGYTF. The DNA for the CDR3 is TGCAGCGTTCAGACAGGAGGCAATGGCTACACCTTC.

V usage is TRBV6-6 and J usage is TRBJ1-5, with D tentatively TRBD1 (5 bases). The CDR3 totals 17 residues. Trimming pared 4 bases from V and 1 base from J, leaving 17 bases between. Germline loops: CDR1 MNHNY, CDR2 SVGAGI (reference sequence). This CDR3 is CASSSPGLEGSNQPQHF. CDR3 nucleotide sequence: TGTGCCAGCAGTTCTCCGGGACTAGAGGGGAGCAATCAGCCCCAGCATTTT.

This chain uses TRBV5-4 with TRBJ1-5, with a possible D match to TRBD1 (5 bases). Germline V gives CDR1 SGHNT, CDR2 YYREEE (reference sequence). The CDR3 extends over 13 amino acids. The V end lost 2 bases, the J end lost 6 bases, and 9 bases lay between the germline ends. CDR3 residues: CASSFQGSQPQHF. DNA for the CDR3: TGTGCCAGCAGCTTCCAGGGTAGTCAGCCCCAGCATTTT.

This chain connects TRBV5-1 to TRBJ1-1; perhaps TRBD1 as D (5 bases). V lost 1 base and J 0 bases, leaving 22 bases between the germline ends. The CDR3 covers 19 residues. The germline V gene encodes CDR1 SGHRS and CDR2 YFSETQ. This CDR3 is CASSLTRLGGNSMNTEAFF. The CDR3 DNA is TGCGCCAGCAGCTTGACCCGCCTCGGGGGGAATTCCATGAACACTGAAGCTTTCTTT.

CDR3 sequence reads: CASSRTTGGGPYEQYF. The DNA of the CDR3 is TGTGCCAGTAGCAGAACCACGGGCGGCGGACCCTACGAGCAGTACTTC. The chain combines TRBV19 with TRBJ2-7; D is unclear. V was shortened by 6 bases and J by 2 bases, with 20 bases between the two germline ends. Germline V gene sequence: CDR1 LNHDA, CDR2 SQIVND (reference sequence). The CDR3 length is 16 residues.